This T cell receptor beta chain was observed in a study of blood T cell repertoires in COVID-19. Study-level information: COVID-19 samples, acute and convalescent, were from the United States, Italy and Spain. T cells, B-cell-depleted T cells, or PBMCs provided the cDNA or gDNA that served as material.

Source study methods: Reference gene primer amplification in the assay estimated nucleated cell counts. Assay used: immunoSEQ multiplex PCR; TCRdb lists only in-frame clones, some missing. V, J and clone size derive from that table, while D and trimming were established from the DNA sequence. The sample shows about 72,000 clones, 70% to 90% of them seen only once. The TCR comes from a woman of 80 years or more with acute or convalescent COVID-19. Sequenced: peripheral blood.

This chain's CDR3 is CASSNFGRGIDNEQFF. In DNA, the CDR3 is TGTGCCAGTAGTAATTTCGGGAGGGGAATCGACAATGAGCAGTTCTTC. V usage is TRBV19 and J usage is TRBJ2-1, with 8 bases fitting TRBD2. CDR3 length: 16 residues. The V and J ends lost 4 bases and 5 bases, in that order; junction bases with no gene match: 10. Germline CDR1 LNHDA, CDR2 SQIVND (reference sequence).